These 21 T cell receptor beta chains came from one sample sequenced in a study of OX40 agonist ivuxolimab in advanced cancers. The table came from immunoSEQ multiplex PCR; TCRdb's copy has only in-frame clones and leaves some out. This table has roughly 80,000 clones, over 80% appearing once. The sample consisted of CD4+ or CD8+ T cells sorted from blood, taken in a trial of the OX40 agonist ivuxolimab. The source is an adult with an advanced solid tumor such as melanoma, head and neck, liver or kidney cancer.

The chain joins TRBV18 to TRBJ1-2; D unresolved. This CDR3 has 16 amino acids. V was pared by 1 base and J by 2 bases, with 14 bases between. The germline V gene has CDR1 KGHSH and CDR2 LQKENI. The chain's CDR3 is CASSPRSVDSNYGYTF. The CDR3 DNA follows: TGTGCCAGCTCACCACGGAGTGTAGATTCAAACTATGGCTACACCTTC.

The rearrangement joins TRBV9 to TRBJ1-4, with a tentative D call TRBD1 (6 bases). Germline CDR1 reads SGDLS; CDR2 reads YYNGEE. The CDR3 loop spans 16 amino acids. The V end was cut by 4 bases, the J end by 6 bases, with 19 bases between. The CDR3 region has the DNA TGTGCCAGCAGCCCAAGATGGGGGGCCGGTGATGAAAAACTGTTTTTT. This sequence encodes CASSPRWGAGDEKLFF.

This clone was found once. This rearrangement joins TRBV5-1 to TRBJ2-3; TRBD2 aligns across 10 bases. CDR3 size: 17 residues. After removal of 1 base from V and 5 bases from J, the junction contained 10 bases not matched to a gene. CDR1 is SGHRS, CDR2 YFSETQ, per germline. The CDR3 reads CASSLSVAGGDGDTQYF. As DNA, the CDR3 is TGCGCCAGCAGCTTGTCAGTAGCGGGGGGAGATGGAGATACGCAGTATTTT.

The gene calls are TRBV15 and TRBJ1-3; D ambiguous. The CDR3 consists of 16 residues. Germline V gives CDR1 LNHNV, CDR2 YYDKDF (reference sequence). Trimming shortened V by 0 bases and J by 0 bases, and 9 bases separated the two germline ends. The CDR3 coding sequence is TGTGCCACCAGCAGAGATCCCCCTAGCTCTGGAAACACCATATATTTT. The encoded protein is CATSRDPPSSGNTIYF.

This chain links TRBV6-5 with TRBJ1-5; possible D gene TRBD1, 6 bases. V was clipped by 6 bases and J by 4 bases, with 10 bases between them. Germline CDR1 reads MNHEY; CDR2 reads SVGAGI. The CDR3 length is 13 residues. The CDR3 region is CASSWTENQPQHF. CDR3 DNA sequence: TGTGCCAGCAGCTGGACAGAAAATCAGCCCCAGCATTTT.

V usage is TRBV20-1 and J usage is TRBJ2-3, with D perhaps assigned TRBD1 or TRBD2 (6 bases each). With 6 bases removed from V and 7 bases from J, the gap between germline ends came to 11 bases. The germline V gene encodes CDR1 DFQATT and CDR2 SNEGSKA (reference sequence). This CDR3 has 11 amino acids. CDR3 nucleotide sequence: TGCAGTGCCGAGGGGGGATATACGCAGTATTTT. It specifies CSAEGGYTQYF.

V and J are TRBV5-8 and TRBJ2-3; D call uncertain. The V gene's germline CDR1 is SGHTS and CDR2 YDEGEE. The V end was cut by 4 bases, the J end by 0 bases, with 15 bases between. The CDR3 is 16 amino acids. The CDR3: CASSPTGVGSTDTQYF. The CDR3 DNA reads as TGTGCCAGCAGCCCTACGGGTGTAGGTAGCACAGATACGCAGTATTTT. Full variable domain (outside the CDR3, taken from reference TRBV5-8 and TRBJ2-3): EAGVTQSPTHLIKTRGQQATLRCSPISGHTSVYWYQQALGLGLQFLLWYDEGEERNRGNFPPRFSGRQFPNYSSELNVNALELEDSALYLCASSPTGVGSTDTQYFGPGTRLTVL.

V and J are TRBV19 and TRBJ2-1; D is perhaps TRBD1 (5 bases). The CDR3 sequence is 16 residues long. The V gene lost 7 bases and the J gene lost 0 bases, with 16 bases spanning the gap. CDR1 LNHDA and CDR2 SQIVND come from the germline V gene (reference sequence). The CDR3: CASTFTIQGSYNEQFF. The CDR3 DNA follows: TGTGCCAGTACCTTCACGATTCAGGGCTCCTACAATGAGCAGTTCTTC.

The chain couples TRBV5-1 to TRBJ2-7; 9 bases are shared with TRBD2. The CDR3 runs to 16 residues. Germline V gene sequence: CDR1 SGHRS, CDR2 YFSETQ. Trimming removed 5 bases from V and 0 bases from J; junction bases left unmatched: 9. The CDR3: CASRLFNSGSSYEQYF. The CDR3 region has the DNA TGCGCCAGCAGATTATTTAATAGCGGGAGCTCCTACGAGCAGTACTTC.

The CDR3 DNA sequence: TGTGCCAGCAGCAACTGGCAGGGCTGCTACGAGCAGTACTTC. Its translation: CASSNWQGCYEQYF. The chain joins TRBV21-1 to TRBJ2-7; the table's D call TRBD1 went unverified against the DNA. TRBV21-1 is marked as a pseudogene. CDR3 length equals 14 residues.

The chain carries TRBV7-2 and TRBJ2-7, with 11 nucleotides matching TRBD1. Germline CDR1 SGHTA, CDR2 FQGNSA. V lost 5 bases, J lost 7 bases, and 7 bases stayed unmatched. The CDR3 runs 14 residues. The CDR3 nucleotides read TGTGCCAGCAGCGCCGGACAGGGGGCAGTTGAGCAGTACTTC. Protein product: CASSAGQGAVEQYF.

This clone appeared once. Here the CDR3 reads CASSQATGTDNEKLFF. The CDR3 DNA is TGCGCCAGCAGCCAAGCAACCGGGACAGATAATGAAAAACTGTTTTTT. This chain uses TRBV4-1 with TRBJ1-4; 7 bases are shared with TRBD1. The V gene end was trimmed by 1 base and the J gene end by 4 bases; junction bases not matched to a gene: 6. The length of the CDR3 is 16 residues. The germline V gene encodes CDR1 MGHRA and CDR2 YSYEKL.

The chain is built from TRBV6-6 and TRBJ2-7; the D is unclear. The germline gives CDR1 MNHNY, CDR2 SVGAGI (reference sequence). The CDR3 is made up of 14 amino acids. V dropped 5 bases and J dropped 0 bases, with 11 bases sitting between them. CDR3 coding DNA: TGTGCCAGCAGTCACCAGGTTAGCTCCTACGAGCAGTACTTC. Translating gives CASSHQVSSYEQYF.

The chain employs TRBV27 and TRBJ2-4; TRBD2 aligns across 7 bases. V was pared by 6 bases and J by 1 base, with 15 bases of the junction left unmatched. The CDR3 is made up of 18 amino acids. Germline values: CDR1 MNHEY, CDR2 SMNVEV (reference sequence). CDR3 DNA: TGTGCCAGCAGACTCAACCCGACTAGGGAGGGGGCCAAAAACATTCAGTACTTC. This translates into CASRLNPTREGAKNIQYF.

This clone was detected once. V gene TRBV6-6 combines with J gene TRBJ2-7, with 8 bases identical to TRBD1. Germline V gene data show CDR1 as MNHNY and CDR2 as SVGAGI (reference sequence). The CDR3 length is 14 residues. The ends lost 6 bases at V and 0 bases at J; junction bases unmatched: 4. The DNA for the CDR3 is TGTGCCAGCAGGGCCGGGACAGGCTCCTACGAGCAGTACTTC. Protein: CASRAGTGSYEQYF.

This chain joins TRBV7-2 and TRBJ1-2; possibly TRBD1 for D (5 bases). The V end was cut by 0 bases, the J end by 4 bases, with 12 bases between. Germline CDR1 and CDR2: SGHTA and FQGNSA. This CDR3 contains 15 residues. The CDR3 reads CASSLAWGSSYGYTF. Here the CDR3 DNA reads TGTGCCAGCAGCTTAGCCTGGGGGAGTAGCTATGGCTACACCTTC.

In DNA, the CDR3 is TGTGCCAGCAGCTTGGGACCTGTTTCGCGTGAGCAGTACTTC. Its translation is CASSLGPVSREQYF. This chain links TRBV9 with TRBJ2-7; D is possibly TRBD1 or TRBD2 (5 bases each). Germline V gives CDR1 SGDLS, CDR2 YYNGEE. V was cut by 4 bases and J by 7 bases, with 18 bases left in between. This CDR3 region has 14 residues.

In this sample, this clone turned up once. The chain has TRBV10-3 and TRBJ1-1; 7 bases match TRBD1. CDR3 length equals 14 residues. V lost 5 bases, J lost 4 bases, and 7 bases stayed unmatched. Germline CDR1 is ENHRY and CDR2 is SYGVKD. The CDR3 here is CAISNPQGGTEAFF. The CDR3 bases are TGTGCCATCAGTAACCCGCAGGGGGGCACTGAAGCTTTCTTT.

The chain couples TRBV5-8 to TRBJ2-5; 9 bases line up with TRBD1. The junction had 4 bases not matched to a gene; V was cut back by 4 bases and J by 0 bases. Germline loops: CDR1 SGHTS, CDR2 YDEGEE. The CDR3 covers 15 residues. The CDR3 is CASSKQGAYQETQYF. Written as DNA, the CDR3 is TGTGCCAGCAGCAAACAGGGGGCGTACCAAGAGACCCAGTACTTC.

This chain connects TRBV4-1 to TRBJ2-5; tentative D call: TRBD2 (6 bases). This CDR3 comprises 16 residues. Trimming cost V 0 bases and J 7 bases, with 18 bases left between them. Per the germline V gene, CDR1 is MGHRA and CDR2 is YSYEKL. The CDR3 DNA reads TGCGCCAGCAGCCAAGATTTAGGCGGGACCGGAGGGACCCAGTACTTC. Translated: CASSQDLGGTGGTQYF.

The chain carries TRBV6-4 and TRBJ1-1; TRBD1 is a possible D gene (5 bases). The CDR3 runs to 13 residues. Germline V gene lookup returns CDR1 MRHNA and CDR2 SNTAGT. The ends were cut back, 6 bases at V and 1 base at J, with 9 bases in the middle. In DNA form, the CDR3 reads TGTGCCAGCAGATGGGACTCGAACACTGAAGCTTTCTTT. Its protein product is CASRWDSNTEAFF.